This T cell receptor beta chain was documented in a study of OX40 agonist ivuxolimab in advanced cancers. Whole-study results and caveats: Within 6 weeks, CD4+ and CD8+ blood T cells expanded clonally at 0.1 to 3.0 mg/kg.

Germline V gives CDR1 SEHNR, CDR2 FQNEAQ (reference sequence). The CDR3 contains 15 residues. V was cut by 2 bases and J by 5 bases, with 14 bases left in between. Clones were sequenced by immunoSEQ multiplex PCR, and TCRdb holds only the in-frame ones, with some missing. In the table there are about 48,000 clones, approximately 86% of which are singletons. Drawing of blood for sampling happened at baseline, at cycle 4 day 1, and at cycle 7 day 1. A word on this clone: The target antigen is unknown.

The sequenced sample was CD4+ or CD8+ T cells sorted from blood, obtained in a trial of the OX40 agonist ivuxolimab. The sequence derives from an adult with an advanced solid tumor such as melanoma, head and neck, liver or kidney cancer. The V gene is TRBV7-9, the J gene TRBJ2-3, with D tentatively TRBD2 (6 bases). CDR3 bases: TGTGCCAGCAGCTTACTAGCGCCTCTAGGAGATACGCAGTATTTT. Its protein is CASSLLAPLGDTQYF.